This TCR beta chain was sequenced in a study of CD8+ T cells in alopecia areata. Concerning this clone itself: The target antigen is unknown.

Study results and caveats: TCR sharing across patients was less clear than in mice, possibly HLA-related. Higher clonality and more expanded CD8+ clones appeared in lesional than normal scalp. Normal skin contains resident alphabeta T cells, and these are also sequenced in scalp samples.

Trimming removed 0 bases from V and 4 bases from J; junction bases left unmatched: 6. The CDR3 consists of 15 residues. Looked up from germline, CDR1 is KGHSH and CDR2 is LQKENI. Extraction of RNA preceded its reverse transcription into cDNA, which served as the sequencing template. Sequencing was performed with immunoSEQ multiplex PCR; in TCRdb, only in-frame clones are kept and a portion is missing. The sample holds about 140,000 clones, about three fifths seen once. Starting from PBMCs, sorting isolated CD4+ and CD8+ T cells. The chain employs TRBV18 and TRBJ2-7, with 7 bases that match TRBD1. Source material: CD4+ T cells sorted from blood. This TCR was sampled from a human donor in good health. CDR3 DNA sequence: TGTGCCAGCTCACCACCCGAGGGCAGGGGGTACGAGCAGTACTTC. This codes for CASSPPEGRGYEQYF.